The rows below give T cell receptor beta chains drawn from one sample of a study of OX40 agonist ivuxolimab in advanced cancers. Generated by immunoSEQ multiplex PCR, the TCRdb table keeps only in-frame clones and is missing some. This table holds approximately 82,000 clones, more than 80% found once. Sample: CD4+ or CD8+ T cells sorted from blood, taken in a trial of the OX40 agonist ivuxolimab. The source of these receptors is an adult with an advanced solid tumor such as melanoma, head and neck, liver or kidney cancer. Each CDR3 is given with its conserved first and last residue. D genes are given only for firm matches.

>TRBD1|TRBJ1-2|TRBV6-5
TGTGCCAGTGGGACAGCCCCCTATGGCTACACCTTC
CASGTAPYGYTF
>NA|TRBJ1-2|TRBV23-1
TGCGCCAGCAGTCACCCCGAAGGGGGTAACTATGGCTACACCTTC
CASSHPEGGNYGYTF
>NA|TRBJ1-2|TRBV7-9
TGTGCCAGCAGCTTAGCGGCCGGGATCTATGGCTACACCTTC
CASSLAAGIYGYTF
>NA|TRBJ2-5|TRBV5-1
TGCGCCAGCAGCTTGGGGAACTACCAAGAGACCCAGTACTTC
CASSLGNYQETQYF
>NA|TRBJ2-3|TRBV6-4
TGTGCCAGCAGTGAAATGGAGGGGTTCACAGATACGCAGTATTTT
CASSEMEGFTDTQYF
>TRBD1|TRBJ1-1|TRBV28
TGTGCCAGCAGCCCTCGACAGGGATGGGACACTGAAGCTTTCTTT
CASSPRQGWDTEAFF
>NA|TRBJ1-2|TRBV28
TGTGCCAGCAGTCTCCAAATCAGGGGTGGCTATGGCTACACCTTC
CASSLQIRGGYGYTF
>TRBD1|TRBJ2-2|TRBV11-2
TGTGCCAGCAGCCGGGGACAGGGGAACACCGGGGAGCTGTTTTTT
CASSRGQGNTGELFF
>NA|TRBJ1-1|TRBV10-2
TGCGCCAGCAGTGAACGGGACACTGAAGCTTTCTTT
CASSERDTEAFF
>TRBD2|TRBJ2-7|TRBV6-6
TGTGCCAGCAGCCTAGGACTAGGTGGCGAGCAGTACTTC
CASSLGLGGEQYF